The present entry profiles one T cell receptor (beta chain) with its context. Repertoires were generated with immunoSEQ multiplex PCR, while TCRdb's copy carries only in-frame clones and drops some. The sample records roughly 80,000 clones, around 85% being singletons. Every patient had mismatch repair deficiency by PCR or immunohistochemistry. The sample originates from a study of PD-1 blockade in mismatch repair-deficient tumors. The CDR3 loop spans 13 amino acids. Germline V lookup: CDR1 MNHEY, CDR2 SVGAGI. V was trimmed by 4 bases and J by 3 bases, leaving 7 bases between them. The TCR sequence derives from an adult with mismatch repair-deficient cancer. The chain joins TRBV6-5 to TRBJ1-3, with D tentatively TRBD1 (5 bases). The sample in question was peripheral blood, obtained 12 weeks after starting pembrolizumab. CDR3 DNA sequence: TGTGCCAGCAGTTTCAGGGTTGGAAACACCATATATTTT. It is translated as CASSFRVGNTIYF.